A selection of T cell receptor beta chains follows, all from one sample in a study of response to subunit inactivated influenza vaccine. TCRdb ran MiXCR on the RT-PCR reads and lists one entry per CDR3 protein. Found here are about 570,000 distinct CDR3 sequences, roughly 12% of them singletons; the top ten hold 8% to 13%. This sample also appeared in a second study, on T cells expressing NK-cell markers.

The material was PBMCs from blood, obtained on the day of vaccination. These receptor sequences come from a man aged 45-60 years who received an inactivated influenza vaccine. Each CDR3 is given without its conserved first and last residue. Clone size appears in some rows only: once, few, many, or a class for an expanded clone.

abundance	v_gene	j_gene	CDR3aa
many	TRBV5-1	TRBJ2-1	ASSMDRGAYNEQF
many	TRBV7-9	TRBJ2-1	ASSFGLAGAEQF
-	TRBV19	TRBJ2-7	ASSMFGGYEQY
many	TRBV18	TRBJ1-2	ASSPPEGLGGYT
few	TRBV28	TRBJ1-5	ASSLGGWTGKNQPQH
few	TRBV14	TRBJ2-1	ASSLKSGRWYNEQF
few	TRBV10-3	TRBJ1-5	AISELTGVEPQH
-	TRBV7-9	TRBJ2-3	ASSPTASGGDTQY
many	TRBV5-1	TRBJ2-2	ASSWGGGTNTGELF
-	TRBV3-1	TRBJ2-3	ASSPDSGGLTDTQY
few	TRBV7-2	TRBJ2-1	ASSRRGTYNEQF
-	TRBV20-1	TRBJ1-3	SARDPGRRRTNTIY
-	TRBV10-3	TRBJ2-1	AISEKGTSVGNEQF
few	TRBV20-1	TRBJ2-5	SERSTDKETQY
-	TRBV5-1	TRBJ1-1	ASSSQVVGNTEAF